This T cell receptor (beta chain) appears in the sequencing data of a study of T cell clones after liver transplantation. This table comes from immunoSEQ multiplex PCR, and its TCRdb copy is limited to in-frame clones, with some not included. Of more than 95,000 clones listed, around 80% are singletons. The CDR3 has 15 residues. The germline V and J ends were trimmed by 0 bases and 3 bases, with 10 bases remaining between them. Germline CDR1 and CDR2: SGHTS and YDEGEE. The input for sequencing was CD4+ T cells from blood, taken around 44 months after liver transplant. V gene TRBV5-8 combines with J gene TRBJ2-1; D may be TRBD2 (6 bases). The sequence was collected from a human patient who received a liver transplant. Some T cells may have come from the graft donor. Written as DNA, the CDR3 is TGTGCCAGCAGCTTGGCCGGGACTGTCTACAATGAGCAGTTCTTC. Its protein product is CASSLAGTVYNEQFF.